Below are 26 T cell receptor beta chains sequenced from a single sample in a study of T-cell reconstitution after alpha-beta-depleted transplantation in children. A library of TCRbeta sequences, prepared with unique molecular identifiers, was generated. Via MiXCR, TCRdb re-called the PCR reads, giving one row per CDR3 protein. This table has 800,000 to 1,000,000 distinct CDR3 sequences, around 30% appearing once. Sequenced material: PBMCs, mostly from graft donor cells, taken 360 days after TCRalphabeta/CD19-depleted stem cell transplant. These receptors originate from a boy in the first two years of life who had a stem cell transplant for SCID, so the T cells may come from the graft donor.

This clonotype was detected a few times. V gene TRBV6-5 combines with J gene TRBJ1-2, with TRBD1 matching over 7 bases. Germline V gene lookup returns CDR1 MNHEY and CDR2 SVGAGI. The length of the CDR3 is 15 residues. V gave up 0 bases and J gave up 7 bases; unmatched junction bases: 8. The CDR3 region has the DNA TGTGCCAGCAGTTACTCGAGAAGGGGGCGAGCTGGCTACACCTTC. As protein: CASSYSRRGRAGYTF.

V gene TRBV11-1 combines with J gene TRBJ2-1, with a possible D match to TRBD1 (5 bases). V was pared by 2 bases and J by 4 bases, with 12 bases between. The CDR3 contains 15 residues. The V gene's germline CDR1 is SGHAT and CDR2 FQDESV (reference sequence). CDR3 nucleotides: TGTGCCAGCAGCTTAAACAGGAAGGATTACAATGAGCAGTTCTTC. Its translation is CASSLNRKDYNEQFF.

V gene TRBV2 combines with J gene TRBJ2-2; no definite D call. The germline V gene has CDR1 SNHLY and CDR2 FYNNEI. The CDR3 is made up of 14 amino acids. V was clipped by 4 bases and J by 4 bases, with 10 bases between them. This CDR3 is CASSAHSSTGELFF. The CDR3 DNA reads TGTGCCAGCAGTGCCCACAGTTCCACCGGGGAGCTGTTTTTT.

V is TRBV4-3 and J is TRBJ2-3; D could derive from TRBD1 or TRBD2 (5 bases each). Germline CDR1 is LGHNA and CDR2 is YSLEER. Trimming shortened V by 4 bases and J by 3 bases, and 20 bases separated the two germline ends. This CDR3 contains 17 residues. For the CDR3, the DNA is TGCGCCAGCAGCCCCTCCAAGCGGACTCCAGGGACAGATACGCAGTATTTT. This sequence encodes CASSPSKRTPGTDTQYF.

V and J are TRBV6-5 and TRBJ2-7; D might be TRBD1 (5 bases). The V end was cut by 2 bases, the J end by 0 bases, with 8 bases between. Per germline, CDR1 MNHEY and CDR2 SVGAGI. The CDR3 contains 14 residues. The CDR3 DNA follows: TGTGCCAGCAGTTACGTCGACAGCTCCTACGAGCAGTACTTC. The encoded protein is CASSYVDSSYEQYF.

The chain links TRBV4-2 to TRBJ2-7; D unresolved. The V end was cut by 0 bases, the J end by 1 base, with 4 bases between. The length of the CDR3 is 13 residues. Germline V gene lookup returns CDR1 LGHNA and CDR2 YNFKEQ. CDR3 nucleotide sequence: TGTGCCAGCAGCCAAGAACGGTCCTACGAGCAGTACTTC. Protein sequence: CASSQERSYEQYF.

This clonotype was seen only a few times. The CDR3 DNA sequence: TGTGCCAGCAGTTTAGCGGAGGGGCCGCAATCTTATGAGCAGTTCTTC. This translates into CASSLAEGPQSYEQFF. V usage is TRBV12-3 or TRBV12-4 and J usage is TRBJ2-1; TRBD2 is a possible D gene (6 bases). The ends were cut back, 0 bases at V and 8 bases at J, with 17 bases in the middle. The CDR3 consists of 16 residues.

The chain joins TRBV11-1 to TRBJ2-2; D possibly corresponds to TRBD2 (6 bases). Germline V gene data show CDR1 as SGHAT and CDR2 as FQDESV (reference sequence). This CDR3 is built from 19 residues. Deletions cut 5 bases from V and 0 bases from J, with 22 bases between. In nucleotides, the CDR3 is TGTGCCAGCAGCCACCCGGGTCCGGGACTTACATCGAACACCGGGGAGCTGTTTTTT. Amino acids: CASSHPGPGLTSNTGELFF.

On this clonotype itself: A read error is possible here, since a much larger clone lies one base away. The chain has TRBV5-1 and TRBJ2-3; D is perhaps TRBD1 (5 bases). This CDR3 has 14 amino acids. Germline CDR1 SGHRS, CDR2 YFSETQ. CDR3 residues: CPSSLEGATDTQYF. DNA of the CDR3: TGCCCCAGCAGCCTGGAAGGGGCCACAGATACGCAGTATTTT.

In its sample, this clonotype was seen a few times. The rearrangement uses TRBV5-1 and TRBJ2-5; 9 bases map to TRBD1. With 6 bases clipped from V and 4 bases from J, the junction kept 16 bases outside the gene matches. In germline, CDR1 is SGHRS, CDR2 YFSETQ. CDR3 length: 17 amino acids. CDR3 residues: CASKAWKDRGLPETQYF. The CDR3 region has the DNA TGCGCCAGCAAGGCTTGGAAGGACAGGGGTCTTCCAGAGACCCAGTACTTC.

This clonotype has more than one count but fewer than ten. The chain couples TRBV20-1 to TRBJ2-3, with 7 nucleotides matching TRBD2. The CDR3 is made up of 17 amino acids. V was clipped by 0 bases and J by 3 bases; unmatched bases: 12. Germline CDR1 is DFQATT and CDR2 is SNEGSKA (reference sequence). The CDR3 DNA follows: TGCAGTGCTAGAGATCCCATAAAGCGGGGTGGTACAGATACGCAGTATTTT. It yields the protein CSARDPIKRGGTDTQYF.

The chain carries TRBV29-1 and TRBJ2-1; possibly TRBD1 for D (6 bases). This CDR3 comprises 12 residues. Trimming left V 6 bases short and J 3 bases short, with 9 bases between. Germline CDR1 and CDR2: SQVTM and ANQGSEA. Here the CDR3 DNA reads TGCAGCGTCCAACAGGGCTACAATGAGCAGTTCTTC. Protein product: CSVQQGYNEQFF.

The CDR3: CASSHGIEKLFF. DNA of the CDR3: TGTGCCAGCAGCCATGGAATTGAAAAACTGTTTTTT. J is TRBJ1-4 and V is TRBV4-2; D remains ambiguous. The CDR3 runs 12 residues. Germline CDR1 reads LGHNA; CDR2 reads YNFKEQ. Between the trimmed V and J ends, which lost 3 bases and 7 bases, there was a span of 6 bases.

The chain couples TRBV4-3 to TRBJ2-3, with D possibly matching TRBD2 (6 bases). CDR1 is LGHNA and CDR2 is YSLEER in the germline V gene. Trimming shortened V by 1 base and J by 5 bases, and 37 bases separated the two germline ends. The length of the CDR3 is 23 residues. CDR3 sequence: CASSQGWGVDGRPIRAYKDTQYF. In nucleotides, the CDR3 is TGCGCCAGCAGCCAAGGCTGGGGGGTGGATGGGAGGCCCATACGGGCCTACAAAGATACGCAGTATTTT.

V and J are TRBV6-1 and TRBJ2-7; no clear D gene. Trimming took 6 bases from V and 7 from J, leaving 19 bases between them. The CDR3 spans 14 residues. Germline lookup yields CDR1 MNHNS and CDR2 SASEGT. The CDR3 DNA follows: TGTGCCAGCAGCCCTGGATGGCCTTCTATTGAGCAGTACTTC. Its protein product is CASSPGWPSIEQYF.

The genes are TRBV5-1 and TRBJ2-1; 11 nucleotides line up with TRBD2. CDR1 is SGHRS, CDR2 YFSETQ, per germline. With V trimmed by 0 bases and J by 9 bases, 8 bases remained unmatched. The CDR3 is 16 amino acids. Here the CDR3 DNA reads TGCGCCAGCAGCTTGGGCCTAGCGGGGGGCCCGGGTGAGCAGTTCTTC. Translating it yields CASSLGLAGGPGEQFF.

The gene calls are TRBV10-2 and TRBJ1-1; D perhaps matches TRBD1 (6 bases). V was shortened by 6 bases and J by 5 bases, with 16 bases between the two germline ends. The CDR3 has 14 residues. The V gene's germline CDR1 is WSHSY and CDR2 SAAADI. The CDR3 spells CASSARERGTEAFF. The CDR3 DNA follows: TGCGCCAGCAGCGCCAGGGAGAGGGGGACTGAAGCTTTCTTT.

This clonotype was detected only a few times. The chain couples TRBV29-1 to TRBJ1-1; D uncertain. V lost 5 bases and J 6 bases, leaving 22 bases between the germline ends. The V gene's germline CDR1 is SQVTM and CDR2 ANQGSEA. The CDR3 spans 15 residues. The CDR3 bases are TGCAGCGTTTATACACAGTTCAGATACCGCCCTGAAGCTTTCTTT. Its protein is CSVYTQFRYRPEAFF.

V is TRBV12-3 or TRBV12-4 and J is TRBJ2-5; D not certain. Deletions cut 10 bases from V and 3 bases from J, with 12 bases between. CDR3 length: 12 residues. CDR3 residues: CATRAQEETQYF. For the CDR3, the DNA is TGTGCCACCCGGGCCCAGGAAGAGACCCAGTACTTC.

The genes are TRBV27 and TRBJ1-5; D is uncertain. Germline lookup yields CDR1 MNHEY and CDR2 SMNVEV (reference sequence). The V and J ends lost 3 bases and 6 bases respectively, with 15 bases between them. The CDR3 has 15 residues. CDR3 nucleotides: TGTGCCAGCAGTTTCATCCCCCTAGCGGGTCAGCCCCAGCATTTT. Encoded protein: CASSFIPLAGQPQHF.

This clonotype came up a few times. CDR3 sequence (DNA): TGTGCCAGCACCCCCGGGACAGGGGGCTTGGAGACCCAGTACTTC. Residues: CASTPGTGGLETQYF. The chain combines TRBV6-1 with TRBJ2-5; the match to TRBD1 covers 12 bases. The CDR3 extends over 15 amino acids. CDR1 MNHNS and CDR2 SASEGT come from the germline V gene. With 7 bases clipped from V and 5 bases from J, the junction kept 8 bases outside the gene matches.

The V and J genes are TRBV20-1 and TRBJ2-2, with D possibly being TRBD1 (6 bases). With 5 bases removed from V and 2 bases from J, the gap between germline ends came to 12 bases. The CDR3 has 14 amino acids. CDR1 is DFQATT, CDR2 SNEGSKA, per germline (reference sequence). In DNA, the CDR3 is TGCAGTGCTGTTAACAGGGCCAACACCGGGGAGCTGTTTTTT. Encoded protein: CSAVNRANTGELFF.

At least ten counts were recorded for this clonotype. V and J are TRBV9 and TRBJ1-1; D is uncertain. Trimming removed 4 bases at V and 1 base at J, with 8 bases between. CDR1 SGDLS and CDR2 YYNGEE come from the germline V gene. This CDR3 region has 13 residues. CDR3 bases: TGTGCCAGCAGCCCACCCCGGAACACTGAAGCTTTCTTT. Protein sequence: CASSPPRNTEAFF.

This clonotype was recorded a few times. The genes are TRBV2 and TRBJ1-1, with 7 nucleotides matching TRBD1. Germline lookup yields CDR1 SNHLY and CDR2 FYNNEI. This CDR3 is built from 19 residues. Losses at the gene ends were 0 bases for V and 0 bases for J; bases not matched to a gene: 13. The CDR3 nucleotides read TGTGCCAGCAGTGAAGCGGGTTTAAGGACAGGACTCATGAACACTGAAGCTTTCTTT. It translates to CASSEAGLRTGLMNTEAFF. Variable domain in full (rest from reference TRBV2 and TRBJ1-1): EPEVTQTPSHQVTQMGQEVILRCVPISNHLYFYWYRQILGQKVEFLVSFYNNEISEKSEIFDDQFSVERPDGSNFTLKIRSTKLEDSAMYFCASSEAGLRTGLMNTEAFFGQGTRLTVV.

V gene TRBV20-1 combines with J gene TRBJ2-7, with a tentative D call TRBD2 (6 bases). V dropped 3 bases and J dropped 2 bases, with 14 bases sitting between them. The germline CDR1 and CDR2 sequences are DFQATT and SNEGSKA (reference sequence). The CDR3 extends over 14 amino acids. Here the CDR3 reads CSARRDSATYEQYF. The CDR3 DNA follows: TGCAGTGCTAGGCGGGACTCTGCCACCTACGAGCAGTACTTC.

CDR3 sequence reads: CAWSVRSGNTIYF. The CDR3 bases are TGTGCCTGGAGTGTCCGTTCTGGAAACACCATATATTTT. The gene calls are TRBV30 and TRBJ1-3; the D is unclear. The CDR3 contains 13 residues. CDR1 is GTSNPN, CDR2 SVGIG, per germline (reference sequence). The germline V and J ends were trimmed by 0 bases and 1 base, with 4 bases remaining between them.